These T cell receptor beta chains were read from a single sample in a study of CD8+CD57+ T cells in acquired aplastic anemia. MiXCR, applied by TCRdb to the reads, yields one record per CDR3 protein. The sample includes 150,000 to 200,000 distinct CDR3 sequences, around 48% of them seen just once. Sequenced material: sorted CD4+, CD8+, or CD8+CD57+ T cells (not recorded which) from PBMCs. The receptors here all came from a human donor with aplastic anemia. CDR3s include the opening cysteine and the closing phenylalanine or tryptophan. The D gene is left open where the match is weak. Some rows have no size entry. The others give once, few or many, or a class for an expanded clone.

cdr3_nt: TGTGCCATCAAGAGGGGGCGAGACACAGATACGCAGTATTTT; cdr3_aa: CAIKRGRDTDTQYF; j_call: TRBJ2-3; cdr3_length: 14; v_call: TRBV10-3; clone_size: -; d_call: TRBD1
cdr3_nt: TGCGCCAGCAGTGAGTCGATCTGGACACCCTATGGCTACACCTTC; cdr3_aa: CASSESIWTPYGYTF; j_call: TRBJ1-2; cdr3_length: 15; v_call: TRBV10-1; clone_size: many; d_call: -
cdr3_nt: TGTGCCAGCAGCTTGGCTCCGGCGAACACTGAAGCTTTCTTT; cdr3_aa: CASSLAPANTEAFF; j_call: TRBJ1-1; cdr3_length: 14; v_call: TRBV5-8; clone_size: many; d_call: -
cdr3_nt: TGTGCCACCAGTGGGGGCCAGGGACCCTCTGGGGCCAACGTCCTGACTTTC; cdr3_aa: CATSGGQGPSGANVLTF; j_call: TRBJ2-6; cdr3_length: 17; v_call: TRBV24-1; clone_size: many; d_call: -
cdr3_nt: TGTGCCAGCAGCGCGACCGGGGGGTGGGGTCCTGGGATTGGCTACACCTTC; cdr3_aa: CASSATGGWGPGIGYTF; j_call: TRBJ1-2; cdr3_length: 17; v_call: TRBV9; clone_size: -; d_call: -
cdr3_nt: TGTGCCAGCAGCGTAGAGGGACAGAATTCACCCCTCCACTTT; cdr3_aa: CASSVEGQNSPLHF; j_call: TRBJ1-6; cdr3_length: 14; v_call: TRBV9; clone_size: many; d_call: TRBD1
cdr3_nt: TGTGCCAGTAGTATGTGGGGGGGAGGCTATGAGCAGTACTTC; cdr3_aa: CASSMWGGGYEQYF; j_call: TRBJ2-7; cdr3_length: 14; v_call: TRBV19; clone_size: -; d_call: TRBD2
cdr3_nt: TGTGCCAGCGCTTCGAGGGACCGGGTGGTGAATGAGCAGTTCTTC; cdr3_aa: CASASRDRVVNEQFF; j_call: TRBJ2-1; cdr3_length: 15; v_call: TRBV2; clone_size: -; d_call: -
cdr3_nt: TGCGCCAGCAGCCAAGTGGGATTGGTTGGAAACACCATATATTTT; cdr3_aa: CASSQVGLVGNTIYF; j_call: TRBJ1-3; cdr3_length: 15; v_call: TRBV4-1; clone_size: -; d_call: -
cdr3_nt: TGTGCTAGCAGTTCTCGGGGGGCGGGGGTCCGCGAGCAGTACTTC; cdr3_aa: CASSSRGAGVREQYF; j_call: TRBJ2-7; cdr3_length: 15; v_call: TRBV5-6; clone_size: -; d_call: -
cdr3_nt: TGTGCCAGCAGCTTAACGGGTGAGCAGTTCTTC; cdr3_aa: CASSLTGEQFF; j_call: TRBJ2-1; cdr3_length: 11; v_call: TRBV7-3; clone_size: -; d_call: -
cdr3_nt: TGTGCCAGCAACACAGGGTCAGGAAACACCATATATTTT; cdr3_aa: CASNTGSGNTIYF; j_call: TRBJ1-3; cdr3_length: 13; v_call: TRBV7-9; clone_size: few; d_call: -
cdr3_nt: TGTGCCAGCAGCTTGGCTACACGTCTTAATTCACCCCTCCACTTT; cdr3_aa: CASSLATRLNSPLHF; j_call: TRBJ1-6; cdr3_length: 15; v_call: TRBV5-4; clone_size: many; d_call: -
cdr3_nt: TGCAGTGCTACAAACCTAGCGGGGGGCCAAGCTTCCTACAATGAGCAGTTCTTC; cdr3_aa: CSATNLAGGQASYNEQFF; j_call: TRBJ2-1; cdr3_length: 18; v_call: TRBV20-1; clone_size: -; d_call: TRBD2
cdr3_nt: TGTGCCACCAGCAGCCCGGGACAGCCGAACACCGGGGAGCTGTTTTTT; cdr3_aa: CATSSPGQPNTGELFF; j_call: TRBJ2-2; cdr3_length: 16; v_call: TRBV15; clone_size: -; d_call: TRBD1
cdr3_nt: TGCGCCAGCAGTGAGAGAGTTGTTTCCCCCCGCTACGAGCAGTACTTC; cdr3_aa: CASSERVVSPRYEQYF; j_call: TRBJ2-7; cdr3_length: 16; v_call: TRBV10-2; clone_size: -; d_call: -
cdr3_nt: TGCAGTGCTAGAGGGATAGACAGGGCAACCTACGAGCAGTACTTC; cdr3_aa: CSARGIDRATYEQYF; j_call: TRBJ2-7; cdr3_length: 15; v_call: TRBV20-1; clone_size: many; d_call: TRBD1
cdr3_nt: TGCGCCAGCAGTGAGTCAAGCTATCGTGCCGATACGCAGTATTTT; cdr3_aa: CASSESSYRADTQYF; j_call: TRBJ2-3; cdr3_length: 15; v_call: TRBV10-2; clone_size: once; d_call: -
cdr3_nt: TGTGCCAGCAAGGACGCGTCGAATTCACCCCTCCACTTT; cdr3_aa: CASKDASNSPLHF; j_call: TRBJ1-6; cdr3_length: 13; v_call: TRBV12-3/TRBV12-4; clone_size: -; d_call: -
cdr3_nt: TGTGCCAGTAGTCCCGACAGTGAGGGGGCCAACGTCCTGACTTTC; cdr3_aa: CASSPDSEGANVLTF; j_call: TRBJ2-6; cdr3_length: 15; v_call: TRBV19; clone_size: few; d_call: -
cdr3_nt: TGTGCCACCAGTGATCGCAGAGCCCGATATGGCTACACCTTC; cdr3_aa: CATSDRRARYGYTF; j_call: TRBJ1-2; cdr3_length: 14; v_call: TRBV24-1; clone_size: -; d_call: -
cdr3_nt: TGTGCCACCAGCAGAGTAGGCAGCGAGCAGTACTTC; cdr3_aa: CATSRVGSEQYF; j_call: TRBJ2-7; cdr3_length: 12; v_call: TRBV15; clone_size: few; d_call: -
cdr3_nt: TGCAGCGTTGTAGGGAACAGGGTTGCTTTTTCGGAAGCTTTCTTT; cdr3_aa: CSVVGNRVAFSEAFF; j_call: TRBJ1-1; cdr3_length: 15; v_call: TRBV29-1; clone_size: few; d_call: -
cdr3_nt: TGTGCCAGCAGTAGACTAGCGGGGGGGCCGGGCACCGGGGAGCTGTTTTTT; cdr3_aa: CASSRLAGGPGTGELFF; j_call: TRBJ2-2; cdr3_length: 17; v_call: TRBV10-3; clone_size: -; d_call: TRBD2
cdr3_nt: TGTGCCAGCACCCGACAGGGGGCGAACACTGAAGCTTTCTTT; cdr3_aa: CASTRQGANTEAFF; j_call: TRBJ1-1; cdr3_length: 14; v_call: TRBV12-3/TRBV12-4; clone_size: many; d_call: TRBD1
cdr3_nt: TGTGCCAGCAGCACCATCGGGATTCCCATTCAGTACTTC; cdr3_aa: CASSTIGIPIQYF; j_call: TRBJ2-4; cdr3_length: 13; v_call: TRBV7-9; clone_size: many; d_call: -
cdr3_nt: TGCAGTGCTAGTCTGGGGCAAGAGACCCAGTACTTC; cdr3_aa: CSASLGQETQYF; j_call: TRBJ2-5; cdr3_length: 12; v_call: TRBV20-1; clone_size: -; d_call: -
cdr3_nt: TGTGCCAGCAGCTACGAGGGGGTGCAGTACTTC; cdr3_aa: CASSYEGVQYF; j_call: TRBJ2-7; cdr3_length: 11; v_call: TRBV7-6; clone_size: -; d_call: -
cdr3_nt: TGTGCCACCAGCAGAGAGCACGGCCGCTCTGGAAACACCATATATTTT; cdr3_aa: CATSREHGRSGNTIYF; j_call: TRBJ1-3; cdr3_length: 16; v_call: TRBV15; clone_size: once; d_call: -
cdr3_nt: TGTGCCAGCAGTTACTCGTACAGGGCCACTGGAAACACCATATATTTT; cdr3_aa: CASSYSYRATGNTIYF; j_call: TRBJ1-3; cdr3_length: 16; v_call: TRBV6-5; clone_size: few; d_call: -
cdr3_nt: TGTGCCAGCAAACAGGGAGACCGGGAGACCCAGTACTTC; cdr3_aa: CASKQGDRETQYF; j_call: TRBJ2-5; cdr3_length: 13; v_call: TRBV2; clone_size: many; d_call: -
cdr3_nt: TGTGCCAGCAGCCAATCCCCAGGCTTGAACACTGAAGCTTTCTTT; cdr3_aa: CASSQSPGLNTEAFF; j_call: TRBJ1-1; cdr3_length: 15; v_call: TRBV4-2; clone_size: -; d_call: -